This passage covers 9 T cell receptor beta chains from one sample sequenced in a study of T cells in narcolepsy. TCRdb's copy holds only in-frame clones and misses some; the assay was immunoSEQ multiplex PCR. This sample has approximately 40,000 clones, with about 87% found just once. Sequenced input: CD45RA- memory CD4+ T cells from PBMCs. These receptors were collected from a human donor with narcolepsy.

The V gene is TRBV19, the J gene TRBJ1-2, with D possibly matching TRBD1 (5 bases). The CDR3 covers 14 residues. V lost 9 bases to trimming and J lost 7 bases, with 21 bases between them. Germline lookup yields CDR1 LNHDA and CDR2 SQIVND (reference sequence). The CDR3, as DNA: TGTGCCAGCCAGTCAGACGGGGGGGAGAGTGGCTACACCTTC. Translation: CASQSDGGESGYTF.

As for this clone: A read error may account for a junction end that differs from germline. In the same sample, other DNA sequences code for this CDR3. J is TRBJ2-7 and V is TRBV14, with no clear D. The CDR3 is 15 amino acids. Germline V gene sequence: CDR1 SGHDN, CDR2 FVKESK. The CDR3 nucleotides are TGTGCCAGCAGCCAAGGTCTCGAGATGAGATACGAGCAGTACTTT. Translation gives CASSQGLEMRYEQYF.

Only a few counts were recorded for this clone. The chain combines TRBV7-8 with TRBJ2-7, with 7 nucleotides matching TRBD1. With V trimmed by 4 bases and J by 4 bases, 7 bases remained unmatched. Germline V gene data show CDR1 as SGHVS and CDR2 as FQNEAQ. The CDR3 is made up of 14 amino acids. CDR3 region: CASSSPGGLYEQYF. In DNA, the CDR3 is TGTGCCAGCAGCTCCCCAGGGGGTCTGTACGAGCAGTACTTC.

CDR3 residues: CASSRERETQYF. Here the CDR3 DNA reads TGTGCCAGCAGCAGAGAGCGGGAGACCCAGTACTTC. V gene TRBV9 combines with J gene TRBJ2-5, with TRBD2 as a possible D gene (5 bases). V lost 4 bases, J lost 5 bases, and 9 bases lay in between. Germline CDR1 reads SGDLS; CDR2 reads YYNGEE. The CDR3 sequence is 12 residues long.

The chain is built from TRBV5-1 and TRBJ2-7; TRBD2 aligns across 8 bases. V gave up 0 bases and J gave up 5 bases; unmatched junction bases: 4. Germline values: CDR1 SGHRS, CDR2 YFSETQ. The CDR3 sequence is 14 residues long. CDR3 sequence reads: CASSLDSGGDEQYF. In DNA form, the CDR3 reads TGCGCCAGCAGCTTGGATTCGGGAGGGGACGAGCAGTACTTC.

The V and J genes are TRBV5-1 and TRBJ2-1, with D perhaps matching TRBD2 (6 bases). With 7 bases removed from V and 2 bases from J, the gap between germline ends came to 19 bases. The CDR3 contains 16 residues. In germline, CDR1 is SGHRS, CDR2 YFSETQ. CDR3 coding DNA: TGCGCCAGCGTAGAGAATCTAGCGACCGCCTACAATGAGCAGTTCTTC. It specifies CASVENLATAYNEQFF.

This clone was seen only a few times. The chain is built from TRBV27 and TRBJ1-6; no clear D gene. Looked up from germline, CDR1 is MNHEY and CDR2 is SMNVEV (reference sequence). The CDR3 spans 8 residues. V gave up 11 bases and J gave up 15 bases, with 8 bases separating them. The DNA for the CDR3 is TGTGCCTATGCGGACCTCCACTTT. It codes for CAYADLHF.

The chain is built from TRBV14 and TRBJ2-5; D unresolved. The V gene lost 0 bases and the J gene lost 5 bases, with 10 bases spanning the gap. CDR3 length: 14 residues. Germline loops: CDR1 SGHDN, CDR2 FVKESK. The chain's CDR3 is CASSQEWSQETQYF. The CDR3, as DNA: TGTGCCAGCAGCCAAGAGTGGAGCCAGGAGACCCAGTACTTC.

The rearrangement links TRBV5-1 to TRBJ2-3; possibly TRBD1 for D (6 bases). V was cut by 6 bases and J by 2 bases, with 10 bases left in between. Germline V gives CDR1 SGHRS, CDR2 YFSETQ. The length of the CDR3 is 13 residues. CDR3: CASTRGYTDTQYF. The CDR3 nucleotides read TGCGCCAGCACAAGGGGGTACACAGATACGCAGTATTTT.